This T cell receptor (beta chain) was recorded in a study of response to subunit inactivated influenza vaccine. This clonotype turned up a few times. The target antigen is unknown. Study conclusions and caveats: Authors suggested each seasonal flu vaccination may recruit only limited numbers of new T cells.

The CDR3 contains 14 residues. V was clipped by 4 bases and J by 11 bases, with 16 bases between them. Germline V gives CDR1 SGHRS, CDR2 YFSETQ. TCRdb itself ran the RT-PCR reads through MiXCR, one entry per CDR3 protein. The sample includes under 850,000 distinct CDR3 sequences, roughly 20% seen only once; the top ten take roughly 10%. This TCR was sampled from a man aged 50-59 years who received an inactivated influenza vaccine. The chain is built from TRBV5-1 and TRBJ1-6; D uncertain. The sample in question was PBMCs from blood, obtained roughly 5 days after vaccination. The CDR3 protein is CASSLGSLGTPLHF. The CDR3 DNA reads as TGCGCCAGCAGCCTCGGGTCCCTAGGAACACCCCTCCACTTT. Full variable domain (remainder filled in from reference TRBV5-1 and TRBJ1-6): KAGVTQTPRYLIKTRGQQVTLSCSPISGHRSVSWYQQTPGQGLQFLFEYFSETQRNKGNFPGRFSGRQFSNSRSEMNVSTLELGDSALYLCASSLGSLGTPLHFGNGTRLTVT.